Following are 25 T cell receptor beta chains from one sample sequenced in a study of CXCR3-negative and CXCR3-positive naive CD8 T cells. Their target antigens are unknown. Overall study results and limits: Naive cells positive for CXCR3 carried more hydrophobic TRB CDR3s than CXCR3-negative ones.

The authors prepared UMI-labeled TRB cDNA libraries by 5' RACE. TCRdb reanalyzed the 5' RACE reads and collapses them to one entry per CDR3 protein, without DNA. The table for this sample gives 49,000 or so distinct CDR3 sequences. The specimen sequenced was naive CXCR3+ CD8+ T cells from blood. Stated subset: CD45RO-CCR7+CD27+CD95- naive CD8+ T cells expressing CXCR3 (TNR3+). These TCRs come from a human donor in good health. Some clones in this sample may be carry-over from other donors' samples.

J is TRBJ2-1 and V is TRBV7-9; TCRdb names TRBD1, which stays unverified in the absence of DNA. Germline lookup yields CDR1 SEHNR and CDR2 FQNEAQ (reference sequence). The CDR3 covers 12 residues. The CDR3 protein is CASSRGSNEQFF.

CDR3 sequence reads: CASSSTGGGRPDTQYF. This chain uses TRBV6-5 with TRBJ2-3; the D call from TCRdb, TRBD1, cannot be confirmed without DNA. This CDR3 contains 16 residues. From germline, CDR1 is MNHEY and CDR2 SVGAGI.

The CDR3 region is CASSGRLALSYNEQFF. The chain joins TRBV12-3 or TRBV12-4 to TRBJ2-1; the D gene TCRdb calls, TRBD2, cannot be checked with no DNA. The CDR3 length is 16 residues.

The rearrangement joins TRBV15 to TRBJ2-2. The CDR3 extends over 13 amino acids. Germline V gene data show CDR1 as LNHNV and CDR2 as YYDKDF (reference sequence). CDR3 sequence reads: CATSTDNTGELFF.

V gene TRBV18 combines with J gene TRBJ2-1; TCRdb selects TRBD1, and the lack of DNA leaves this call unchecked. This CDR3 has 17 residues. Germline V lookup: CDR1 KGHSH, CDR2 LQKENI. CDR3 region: CASSPGLGELPYNEQFF.

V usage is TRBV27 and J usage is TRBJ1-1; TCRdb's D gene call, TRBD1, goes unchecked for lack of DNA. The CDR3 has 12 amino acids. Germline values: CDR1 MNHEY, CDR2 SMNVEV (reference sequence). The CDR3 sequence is CASSDRGPEAFF.

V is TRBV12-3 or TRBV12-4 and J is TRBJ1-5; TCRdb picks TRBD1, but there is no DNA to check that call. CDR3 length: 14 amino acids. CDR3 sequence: CASSPGTGFQPQHF.

The CDR3 loop reads CASSLSGYEQYF. The chain joins TRBV12-3 or TRBV12-4 to TRBJ2-7. This CDR3 has 12 residues.

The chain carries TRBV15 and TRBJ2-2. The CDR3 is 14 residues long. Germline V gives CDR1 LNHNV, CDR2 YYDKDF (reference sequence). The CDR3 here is CATSNKANTGELFF.

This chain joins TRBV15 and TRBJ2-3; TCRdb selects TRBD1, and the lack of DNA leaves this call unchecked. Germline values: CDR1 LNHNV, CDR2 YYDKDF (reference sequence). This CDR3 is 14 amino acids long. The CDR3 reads CATSPRDRLDTQYF. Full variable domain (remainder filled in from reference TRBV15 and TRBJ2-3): DAMVIQNPRYQVTQFGKPVTLSCSQTLNHNVMYWYQQKSSQAPKLLFHYYDKDFNNEADTPDNFQSRRPNTSFCFLDIRSPGLGDTAMYLCATSPRDRLDTQYFGPGTRLTVL.

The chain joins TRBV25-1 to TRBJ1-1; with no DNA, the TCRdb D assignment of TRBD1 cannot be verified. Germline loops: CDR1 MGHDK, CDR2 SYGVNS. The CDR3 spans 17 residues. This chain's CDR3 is CASIEGTGAFMNTEAFF.

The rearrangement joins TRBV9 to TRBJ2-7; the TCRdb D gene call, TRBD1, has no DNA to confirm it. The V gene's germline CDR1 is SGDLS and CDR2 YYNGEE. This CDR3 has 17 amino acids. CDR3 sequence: CASSVGRQLAQGYEQYF.

The CDR3: CASSLEGWGTEAFF. V is TRBV7-3 and J is TRBJ1-1. This CDR3 is 14 amino acids long. Germline CDR1 SGHTA, CDR2 FQGTGA.

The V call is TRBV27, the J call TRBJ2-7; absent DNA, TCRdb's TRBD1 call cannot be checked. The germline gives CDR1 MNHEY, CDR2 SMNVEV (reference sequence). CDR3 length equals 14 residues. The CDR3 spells CASMDSQGTDEQYF.

The CDR3: CASSLDSGGAPLEQFF. The chain joins TRBV28 to TRBJ2-1; TCRdb gives TRBD2 as the D gene, but with no DNA this cannot be confirmed. Germline V gene lookup returns CDR1 MDHEN and CDR2 SYDVKM. The CDR3 totals 16 residues.

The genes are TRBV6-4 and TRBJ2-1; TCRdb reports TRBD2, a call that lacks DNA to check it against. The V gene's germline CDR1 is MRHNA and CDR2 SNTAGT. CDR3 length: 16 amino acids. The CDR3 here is CASSEDGTRGMNEQFF.

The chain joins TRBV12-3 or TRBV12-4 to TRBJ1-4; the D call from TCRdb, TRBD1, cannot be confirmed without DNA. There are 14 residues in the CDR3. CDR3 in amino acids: CASSLDRRLEKLFF.

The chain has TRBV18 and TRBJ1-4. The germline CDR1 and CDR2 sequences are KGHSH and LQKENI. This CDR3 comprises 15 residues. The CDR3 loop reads CASSPPGSTNEKLFF.

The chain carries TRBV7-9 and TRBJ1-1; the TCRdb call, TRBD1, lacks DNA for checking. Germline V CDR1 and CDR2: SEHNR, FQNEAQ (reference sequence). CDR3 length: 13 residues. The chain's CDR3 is CASAQGRITEAFF.

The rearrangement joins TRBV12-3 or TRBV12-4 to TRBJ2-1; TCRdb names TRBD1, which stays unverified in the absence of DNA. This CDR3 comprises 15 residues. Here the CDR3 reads CDSSFAGGGDDEQFF.

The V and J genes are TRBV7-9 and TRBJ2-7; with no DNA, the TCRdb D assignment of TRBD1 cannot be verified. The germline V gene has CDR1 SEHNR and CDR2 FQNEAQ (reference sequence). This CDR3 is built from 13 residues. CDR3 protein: CASSYSQGIEQYF.

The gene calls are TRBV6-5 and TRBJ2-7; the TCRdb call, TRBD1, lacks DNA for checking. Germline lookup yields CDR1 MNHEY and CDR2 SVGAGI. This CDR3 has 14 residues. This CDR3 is CASSRTGGRYEQYF.

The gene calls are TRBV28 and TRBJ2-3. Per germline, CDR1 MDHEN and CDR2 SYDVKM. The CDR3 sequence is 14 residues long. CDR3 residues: CASSLRPSTDTQYF.

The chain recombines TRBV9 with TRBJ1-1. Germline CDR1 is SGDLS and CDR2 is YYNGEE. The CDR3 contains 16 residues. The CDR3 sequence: CASSENPTGMNTEAFF.

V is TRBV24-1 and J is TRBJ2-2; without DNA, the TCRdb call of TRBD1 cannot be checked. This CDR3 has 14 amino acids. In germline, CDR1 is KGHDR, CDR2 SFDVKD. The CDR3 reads CATPGAVGSGELFF.